This entry describes one T cell receptor beta chain. The antigen remains undetermined. These data originate in a study of CD8 T cells in Susac syndrome. Overall study results and limits: The study admitted that it had a relatively small number of individuals in its TCR sequencing and HLA analysis.

The CDR3 is 15 amino acids. Trimming cost V 6 bases and J 2 bases; bases outside gene matches: 10. Germline loops: CDR1 DFQATT, CDR2 SNEGSKA (reference sequence). It was with random hexamers that roughly 0.45 to 1 ug RNA was reverse transcribed. It was immunoSEQ multiplex PCR that amplified TCR beta CDR3 across 54 Vbeta and 13 Jbeta. TCRdb independently ran MiXCR on the immunoSEQ multiplex PCR reads; one entry per CDR3 protein. The sample carries some 260,000 distinct CDR3 sequences, roughly 85% recorded once. TCR beta sequences were obtained from blood CD8+ and CD4+ T cells. TEMRA cells were FACS-enriched, unlike CD8+ and CD4+ T cells, which were negatively isolated.

This sequence joins TRBV20-1 and TRBJ2-4; 7 bases map to TRBD1. The sequencing input was CD8+ T cells from PBMCs. The receptor comes from a human donor with multiple sclerosis. The CDR3 region is CSANLRGLPKNIQYF. The DNA of the CDR3 is TGCAGTGCAAATCTTAGGGGGCTACCCAAAAACATTCAGTACTTC.